The rows below give T cell receptor beta chains drawn from one sample of a study of cytomegalovirus exposure and HLA in healthy donors. This table comes from immunoSEQ multiplex PCR, and its TCRdb copy is limited to in-frame clones, with some not included. The sample lists about 120,000 clones; roughly 60% were seen once. The sequencing sample was made of PBMCs. Receptors were obtained from a man aged 35 to 55 in good health and CMV-seropositive. Both conserved end residues are part of each CDR3. The D gene is left open where the match is weak. The listing skips clone size in some rows; elsewhere it reads once, few, many or a size class.

>.|TRBJ2-7|.|TRBV18
TGTGCCAGCTCCGCGGGACTTTCGTCCGAGCAGTACTTC
CASSAGLSSEQYF
>once|TRBJ2-3|.|TRBV7-9
TGTGCCAGCAGCGACGGGCAGGGGACAGATACGCAGTATTTT
CASSDGQGTDTQYF
>.|TRBJ2-7|TRBD2|TRBV29-1
TGCAGCGTTGGGGGGGGAAAACGAAGGAGGTCCTACGAGCAGTACTTC
CSVGGGKRRRSYEQYF
>.|TRBJ2-6|.|TRBV19
TGTGCCAGTAGTTTGGGCGCCCGCTCTGGGGCCAACGTCCTGACTTTC
CASSLGARSGANVLTF
>once|TRBJ2-1|.|TRBV7-9
TGTGCCAGCAGCTTACTTGCAGATGAGCAGTTCTTC
CASSLLADEQFF
>.|TRBJ1-2|.|TRBV7-9
TGTGCCAGCAGCTCACCAACTCCGGGCTACACCTTC
CASSSPTPGYTF
>few|TRBJ1-4|TRBD1|TRBV14
TGTGCCAGCAGCTTAAGACAGGGGGCAACTAATGAAAAACTGTTTTTT
CASSLRQGATNEKLFF
>.|TRBJ2-2|.|TRBV7-9
TGTTCCAGCAGCTTAGCACACCTGGAGCTGTTTTTT
CSSSLAHLELFF
>few|TRBJ2-1|TRBD2|TRBV7-9
TGTGCCAGCAGCTTTCGGTCCGGGAGGGGCAATGAGCAGTTCTTC
CASSFRSGRGNEQFF
>.|TRBJ1-3|.|TRBV11-2
TGTGCCAGCAGCTCATCCCCCGGAAACACCATATATTTT
CASSSSPGNTIYF
>few|TRBJ1-6|TRBD1|TRBV5-1
TGCGCCAGCAGCTTGGAGGGGACAGGGAGTAACTATAATTCACCCCTCCACTTT
CASSLEGTGSNYNSPLHF